This T cell receptor beta chain was captured in a study of T cells after yellow fever vaccination. About the study: Preparation of the low-cell-number fractions used SMART-Seq v4 Ultra Low Input. Overall study results and limits: Booster sampling recovered most clones from primary vaccination (approximately 97% CD4, around 90% CD8). Though it reached lower strength, the secondary response hit its peak faster, day 5 versus 15.

Using its own MiXCR run on the 5' RACE reads, TCRdb lists one record per CDR3 protein. Here the sample spans hundreds of thousands of distinct CDR3 sequences, over 9% being singletons. This clonotype was seen more than once but under ten times. Its specificity is not known. The receptor was derived from a young man who received the YFV17D yellow fever vaccine. The sequencing used PBMCs, collected on the day of the yellow fever booster vaccination.

The CDR3 spells CASSMGRGPRRTGELFF. The CDR3 nucleotides read TGTGCCAGTAGTATGGGGAGGGGACCCCGGCGCACCGGGGAGCTGTTTTTT. V gene TRBV19 combines with J gene TRBJ2-2, with TRBD2 matching 7 bases. From germline, CDR1 is LNHDA and CDR2 SQIVND (reference sequence). This CDR3 has 17 residues. V was pared by 3 bases and J by 4 bases, with 11 bases of the junction left unmatched. Drawing the rest from reference TRBV19 and TRBJ2-2, the complete variable domain is DGGITQSPKYLFRKEGQNVTLSCEQNLNHDAMYWYRQDPGQGLRLIYYSQIVNDFQKGDIAEGYSVSREKKESFPLTVTSAQKNPTAFYLCASSMGRGPRRTGELFFGEGSRLTVL.